This passage covers 9 T cell receptor beta chains from one sample sequenced in a study of long-term antiretroviral therapy in people with HIV. Assay version v3.0 of immunoSEQ was used, and it was run at survey level. The repertoire was sequenced with immunoSEQ multiplex PCR; TCRdb's copy has only in-frame clones and lacks some. The data hold roughly 30,000 clones, with about 95% observed a single time. Sequenced material: unsorted PBMCs, taken roughly 6 years after starting antiretroviral therapy. The receptors come from a man aged 30 to 39 with HIV.

In DNA, the CDR3 is TGTGCCAGCGGGGGCGGGGGGCTCTATCAGCCCCAGCATTTT. Translation gives CASGGGGLYQPQHF. This chain links TRBV6-6 with TRBJ1-5, with D maybe TRBD1 (6 bases). CDR1 and CDR2 from the germline V gene are MNHNY and SVGAGI (reference sequence). V lost 8 bases and J 5 bases, leaving 16 bases between the germline ends. The CDR3 contains 14 residues.

J is TRBJ2-7 and V is TRBV7-9; 7 nucleotides match TRBD2. Germline values: CDR1 SEHNR, CDR2 FQNEAQ (reference sequence). This CDR3 comprises 14 residues. The V segment lost 3 bases and the J segment 3 bases; nucleotides outside the gene matches: 5. CDR3 coding DNA: TGTGCCAGCAGCTTGGCGGGGGTTGACTACGAGCAGTACTTC. Amino acids: CASSLAGVDYEQYF.

The CDR3 nucleotides are TGTGCCAGCAGCGTAGGGGGGGGACTAGCGGGGCGACAGACCCAGTACTTC. Translating it yields CASSVGGGLAGRQTQYF. This sequence joins TRBV9 and TRBJ2-5, with 13 nucleotides matching TRBD2. Per germline, CDR1 SGDLS and CDR2 YYNGEE. The CDR3 loop spans 17 amino acids. V shed 0 bases, J shed 6 bases, and the junction held 8 bases outside the gene matches.

V is TRBV5-1 and J is TRBJ2-3; 13 bases match TRBD2. Germline loops: CDR1 SGHRS, CDR2 YFSETQ. The CDR3 is 17 amino acids. Germline trimming cut 4 bases from V and 0 bases from J; bases unmatched to any gene: 5. The CDR3 protein is CASSKGLAGPSTDTQYF. The CDR3 DNA reads TGCGCCAGCAGCAAGGGACTAGCGGGACCTAGCACAGATACGCAGTATTTT. Variable domain in full (rest from reference TRBV5-1 and TRBJ2-3): KAGVTQTPRYLIKTRGQQVTLSCSPISGHRSVSWYQQTPGQGLQFLFEYFSETQRNKGNFPGRFSGRQFSNSRSEMNVSTLELGDSALYLCASSKGLAGPSTDTQYFGPGTRLTVL.

A single count supports this clone. The genes are TRBV2 and TRBJ1-3, with D possibly being TRBD1 (6 bases). The CDR3 sequence is 15 residues long. Germline CDR1 reads SNHLY; CDR2 reads FYNNEI. Deletions cut 7 bases from V and 0 bases from J, with 13 bases between. CDR3 bases: TGTGCCAGCACCCAGGACAGACCCTCTGGAAACACCATATATTTT. Its protein product is CASTQDRPSGNTIYF.

This rearrangement joins TRBV10-3 to TRBJ1-1; no firm D call. This CDR3 comprises 15 residues. Germline loops: CDR1 ENHRY, CDR2 SYGVKD. V lost 2 bases, J lost 4 bases, and 14 bases lay in between. CDR3 DNA: TGTGCCATCAGTGAGCATCCGAAAACGGCCACTGAAGCTTTCTTT. Its protein is CAISEHPKTATEAFF.

Here the CDR3 DNA reads TGTGCCAGCAGTGAAGCTACTAGCGGGGGGGCAGATACGCAGTATTTT. Amino acid sequence: CASSEATSGGADTQYF. This chain joins TRBV6-4 and TRBJ2-3, with 13 bases matching TRBD2. The germline gives CDR1 MRHNA, CDR2 SNTAGT. The junction had 4 bases not matched to a gene; V was cut back by 3 bases and J by 4 bases. CDR3 length: 16 residues.

This chain uses TRBV7-6 with TRBJ2-1; D not certain. V lost 1 base to trimming and J lost 0 bases, with 10 bases between them. Germline V lookup: CDR1 SGHVS, CDR2 FNYEAQ. There are 16 residues in the CDR3. CDR3 in amino acids: CASSLVPSSSYNEQFF. The CDR3 DNA follows: TGTGCCAGCAGCTTAGTTCCATCCAGCTCCTACAATGAGCAGTTCTTC.

The chain has TRBV27 and TRBJ2-7; tentative D call: TRBD1 (5 bases). Per the germline V gene, CDR1 is MNHEY and CDR2 is SMNVEV (reference sequence). The germline V and J ends were trimmed by 8 bases and 3 bases, with 29 bases remaining between them. The CDR3 consists of 18 residues. CDR3 loop: CASWKWGFSPTTNYEQYF. The CDR3 region has the DNA TGTGCCAGCTGGAAATGGGGCTTTTCCCCAACTACAAACTACGAGCAGTACTTC.